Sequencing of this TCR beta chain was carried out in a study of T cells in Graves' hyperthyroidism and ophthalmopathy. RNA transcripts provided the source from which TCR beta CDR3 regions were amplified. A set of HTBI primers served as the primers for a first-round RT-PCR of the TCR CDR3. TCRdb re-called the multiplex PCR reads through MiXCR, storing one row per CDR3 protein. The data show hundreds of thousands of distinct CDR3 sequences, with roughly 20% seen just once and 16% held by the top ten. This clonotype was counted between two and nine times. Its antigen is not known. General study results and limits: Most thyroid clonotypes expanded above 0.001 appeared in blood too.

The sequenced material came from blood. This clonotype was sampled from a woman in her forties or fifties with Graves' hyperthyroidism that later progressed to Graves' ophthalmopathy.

The DNA of the CDR3 is TGCAGTGCTAGAGCGAACAGGCGGGGGAATCAGCCCCAGCATTTT. Encoded protein: CSARANRRGNQPQHF. J is TRBJ1-5 and V is TRBV20-1; perhaps TRBD1 as D (5 bases). The V gene lost 1 base and the J gene lost 4 bases, with 14 bases spanning the gap. Germline CDR1 and CDR2: DFQATT and SNEGSKA (reference sequence). CDR3 size: 15 residues.